This TCR beta chain was recovered during a study of Ad26.COV2.S vaccination and SARS-CoV-2 variants. As to treatment: some 20 received Ad26.COV2.S at low or high dose, single or two shots; a few received placebo; per-sample allocation not given. On day 63 after the first injection, vaccine and placebo recipients gave samples. For this clone: The identical CDR3 is also encoded by other nucleotide sequences in the sample.

Germline V gene data show CDR1 as LNHDA and CDR2 as SQIVND (reference sequence). The length of the CDR3 is 14 residues. V gave up 2 bases and J gave up 1 base, with 5 bases separating them. Clones were sequenced by immunoSEQ multiplex PCR, and TCRdb holds only the in-frame ones, with some missing. This table has about 680,000 clones, around 90% appearing once. The chain employs TRBV19 and TRBJ2-2; no clear D gene. The TCR was taken from a person between 18 and 60 years old who received the Ad26.COV2.S COVID-19 vaccine or a placebo. The material was peripheral blood, obtained in a trial of Ad26.COV2.S vaccine versus placebo. CDR3 sequence: CASSILGNTGELFF. The CDR3 DNA reads TGTGCCAGTAGTATACTCGGGAACACCGGGGAGCTGTTTTTT.